The clone carrying this T cell receptor beta chain was detected a few times. The protocol was immunoSEQ multiplex PCR, while the TCRdb copy is restricted to in-frame clones and leaves out a portion. Among more than 550,000 clones listed, about 90% were seen once. V dropped 0 bases and J dropped 0; count of bases not matched to a gene: 9. This CDR3 region has 18 residues. CDR1 and CDR2 from the germline V gene are SGHDN and FVKESK. This sample was included in a study of shared T cell receptors in the human thymus. The same sample was also used in a study of human thymus T cells. From that study: Each of the donors was a healthy Finnish infant who was undergoing open corrective cardiac surgery for congenital heart defects. Corrective cardiac operations yielded the resected thymus tissue. A high degree of thymic repertoire overlap among unrelated individuals was reported in related research.

The clonotype originates from a boy in the first two years of life with a congenital heart defect. The chain employs TRBV14 and TRBJ1-1; 8 bases agree with TRBD1. The sequenced sample consisted of thymocytes. The CDR3 bases are TGTGCCAGCAGCCAAGAGGCTCAACAGGGGGTCATGAACACTGAAGCTTTCTTT. It encodes CASSQEAQQGVMNTEAFF.